The 10 T cell receptor beta chains below were found in one sample sequenced in a study of read filtering for tumor transcriptome and immune sequencing. This library used roughly 0.4 ug RNA and molecular barcoded adaptors spanning alpha/delta and beta/gamma chains. TCRdb analysed the reads with MiXCR anew, one entry per CDR3 protein. The sample lists 46,000 or so distinct CDR3 sequences; less than 20% were seen once. Material: a population of CD138-negative cells sorted from bone marrow. These receptors were taken from a donor at least 40 years old with multiple myeloma.

At least ten counts were recorded for this clonotype. The CDR3 sequence is CAWSKRGDGEAFF. CDR3 nucleotides: TGTGCCTGGAGTAAAAGAGGGGACGGAGAAGCTTTCTTT. The chain joins TRBV30 to TRBJ1-1; possible D gene TRBD1, 5 bases. This CDR3 is 13 amino acids long. The V gene lost 2 bases and the J gene lost 8 bases, with 15 bases spanning the gap. Germline V gives CDR1 GTSNPN, CDR2 SVGIG (reference sequence).

This clonotype occurred a few times. This rearrangement joins TRBV20-1 to TRBJ2-4, with D hard to call. The V gene's germline CDR1 is DFQATT and CDR2 SNEGSKA (reference sequence). V was clipped by 2 bases and J by 2 bases, with 13 bases between them. The CDR3 length is 15 residues. The CDR3 DNA sequence: TGCAGTGCTAGAAATCCGGGTGTGTCCAAAAACATTCAGTACTTC. Its translation is CSARNPGVSKNIQYF.

Comments on this clonotype: A read error is likely, as this CDR3 ends without the conserved phenylalanine or tryptophan. V and J are TRBV3-1 and TRBJ2-1, with 8 positions matching TRBD2. CDR3 length equals 16 residues. Germline values: CDR1 LGHDT, CDR2 YNNKEL (reference sequence). DNA of the CDR3: TGTGCCAGCGGCCAAACAGCGGGAGCAACTTACAATGAGCAGTTCCTC. Translated: CASGQTAGATYNEQFL.

A note on this clonotype: This likely comes from a read error, as the CDR3 has no conserved phenylalanine or tryptophan at its end. This chain connects TRBV6-5 to TRBJ2-2; D is undetermined. Trimming took 8 bases from V and 0 from J, leaving 10 bases between them. This CDR3 contains 14 residues. CDR1 and CDR2 from the germline V gene are MNHEY and SVGAGI. The CDR3 DNA sequence: TGTGCCAGCGCCATGAAGACGAACACCGGGGAGCTGTTTGTT. It specifies CASAMKTNTGELFV.

This clonotype was observed many times. This chain joins TRBV24-1 and TRBJ2-1; no definite D call. Trimming cost V 3 bases and J 7 bases, with 6 bases left between them. This CDR3 spans 12 amino acids. Germline CDR1 is KGHDR and CDR2 is SFDVKD. The CDR3 spells CATSDNLNEQFF. As DNA, the CDR3 is TGTGCCACCAGTGATAACCTGAATGAGCAGTTCTTC.

This clonotype came up many times. The rearrangement uses TRBV10-3 and TRBJ1-4; 8 bases map to TRBD1. CDR3 size: 14 residues. Germline CDR1 is ENHRY and CDR2 is SYGVKD. Unmatched junction bases numbered 10, after V lost 5 bases and J lost 11 bases. CDR3 nucleotide sequence: TGTGCCATCAGTAGAACAGGGGGAGTAGAGAAACTGTTTTTT. This gives the protein CAISRTGGVEKLFF.

With respect to this clonotype: This could be a read error, since a much larger clone is one nucleotide away. This chain uses TRBV2 with TRBJ2-1; TRBD1 aligns across 11 bases. Germline CDR1 SNHLY, CDR2 FYNNEI. With V trimmed by 6 bases and J by 6 bases, 7 bases remained unmatched. This CDR3 is 15 amino acids long. CDR3: CASSKGTGGRNEQFF. Written as DNA, the CDR3 is TGTGCCAGCAGCAAAGGGACAGGGGGTCGCAATGAGCAGTTCTTC.

To note about this clonotype: A much larger clone lies one base from this, so it may be a read error. This likely comes from a read error, as the CDR3 has no conserved phenylalanine or tryptophan at its end. This chain links TRBV5-1 with TRBJ2-3; perhaps TRBD2 as D (6 bases). The CDR3 is 16 amino acids. V dropped 0 bases and J dropped 4 bases, with 15 bases sitting between them. Germline-derived CDR1 and CDR2 are SGHRS and YFSETQ. CDR3 in DNA: TGCGCCAGCAGCTTGGAGGTGGGAGGAGGCTCAGATACGCAGTATTTG. This codes for CASSLEVGGGSDTQYL.

This clonotype was seen repeatedly, ten times or more. The junction differs from germline at one of its ends, possibly a read error. The chain has TRBV7-7 and TRBJ2-1, with D maybe TRBD1 (5 bases). The germline V gene encodes CDR1 SSHAT and CDR2 FNYEAQ (reference sequence). CDR3 size: 13 residues. The CDR3 loop is CASSLVGAGEQFF. CDR3 in DNA: TGTGCTAGCAGCTTAGTTGGGGCAGGTGAGCAGTTCTTC.

Remarks on this clonotype: Germline is not matched at one junction end, which may reflect a read error. This chain uses TRBV29-1 with TRBJ2-1, with TRBD1 matching over 9 bases. Germline CDR1 reads SQVTM; CDR2 reads ANQGSEA. CDR3 length: 14 amino acids. The CDR3 DNA reads TGCAGCGTTTCCGGGACAGGGACTGAGAATGGGCAGTTCTTC. As protein: CSVSGTGTENGQFF.